This entry concerns a single T cell receptor beta chain. Its antigen is undetermined. The sample is drawn from a study of T-cell reconstitution after alpha-beta-depleted transplantation in children. General observations from the study: The origin of alpha-beta T cells about two months after transplant was reportedly several hundred expanded graft clones. Fresh T-cell production supplied most of the T-cell counts and diversity seen one year after transplant. From surviving recipient T cells and thymic progenitors came the high day-60 TCRbeta diversity observed in some patients.

The TCRbeta library incorporated unique molecular identifiers. TCRdb re-called the PCR reads with MiXCR, one entry per CDR3 protein. The sample holds about 580,000 distinct CDR3 sequences, 25% to 30% seen once. This TCR was sampled from a boy in the first two years of life with Wiskott-Aldrich syndrome, due to receive a stem cell transplant. The sample consisted of PBMCs, taken before TCRalphabeta/CD19-depleted stem cell transplant.

The CDR3 bases are TGCGCCAGCAGCATATTAGGGCACAATGAGCAGTTCTTC. This sequence encodes CASSILGHNEQFF. The rearrangement links TRBV5-1 to TRBJ2-1; the D is unclear. The CDR3 spans 13 residues. V was clipped by 4 bases and J by 5 bases, with 10 bases between them. CDR1 is SGHRS, CDR2 YFSETQ, per germline. Variable domain in full (rest from reference TRBV5-1 and TRBJ2-1): KAGVTQTPRYLIKTRGQQVTLSCSPISGHRSVSWYQQTPGQGLQFLFEYFSETQRNKGNFPGRFSGRQFSNSRSEMNVSTLELGDSALYLCASSILGHNEQFFGPGTRLTVL.